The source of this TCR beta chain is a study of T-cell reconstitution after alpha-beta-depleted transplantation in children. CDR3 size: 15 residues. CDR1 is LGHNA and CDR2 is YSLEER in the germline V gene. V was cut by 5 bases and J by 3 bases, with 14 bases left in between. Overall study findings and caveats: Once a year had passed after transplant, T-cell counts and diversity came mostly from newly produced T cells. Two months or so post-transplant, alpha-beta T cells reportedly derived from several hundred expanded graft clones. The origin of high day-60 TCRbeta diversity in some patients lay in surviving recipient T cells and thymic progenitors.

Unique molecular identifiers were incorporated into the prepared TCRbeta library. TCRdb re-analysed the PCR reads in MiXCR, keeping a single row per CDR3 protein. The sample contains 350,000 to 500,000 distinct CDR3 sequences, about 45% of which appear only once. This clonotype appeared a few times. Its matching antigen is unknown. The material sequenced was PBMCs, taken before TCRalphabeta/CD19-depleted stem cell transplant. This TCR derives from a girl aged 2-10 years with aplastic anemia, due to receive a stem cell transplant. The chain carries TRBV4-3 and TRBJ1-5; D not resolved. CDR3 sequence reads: CASSSTLQDNQPQHF. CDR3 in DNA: TGCGCCAGCAGCTCCACTCTCCAGGACAATCAGCCCCAGCATTTT.